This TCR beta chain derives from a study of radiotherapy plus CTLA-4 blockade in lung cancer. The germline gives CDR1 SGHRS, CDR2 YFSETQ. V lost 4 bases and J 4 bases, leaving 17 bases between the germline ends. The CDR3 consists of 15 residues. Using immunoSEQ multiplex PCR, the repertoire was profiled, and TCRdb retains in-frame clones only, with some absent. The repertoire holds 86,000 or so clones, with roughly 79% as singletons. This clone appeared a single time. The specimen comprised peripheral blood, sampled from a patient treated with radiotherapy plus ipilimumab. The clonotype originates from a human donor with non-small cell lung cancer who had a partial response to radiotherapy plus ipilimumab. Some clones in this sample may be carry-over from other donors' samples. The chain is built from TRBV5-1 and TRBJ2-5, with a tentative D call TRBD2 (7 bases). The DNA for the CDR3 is TGCGCCAGCAGCATCGGGGGGCTTTTGGGAGAGACCCAGTACTTC. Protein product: CASSIGGLLGETQYF.